This record looks at one T cell receptor (beta chain) sequence and its context. This sample is drawn from a study of cytomegalovirus exposure and HLA in healthy donors. CDR1 SGHDT and CDR2 YYEEEE come from the germline V gene. V dropped 1 base and J dropped 3 bases, with 11 bases sitting between them. The CDR3 length is 14 residues. Primers included in the PCR were 60 Vbeta and 13 Jbeta primers. The data were produced by immunoSEQ multiplex PCR, yet TCRdb's version contains in-frame clones alone and is incomplete. This sample has about 170,000 clones; around 77% occur once, and the top ten carry under 2.5%.

The chain carries TRBV5-6 and TRBJ2-7; possible D gene TRBD2, 6 bases. The TCR comes from a young woman in good health and CMV-seropositive. The sequenced material came from PBMCs. The CDR3 DNA reads TGTGCCAGCAGCTTGTTTCAGGGAGGCTACGAGCAGTACTTC. It specifies CASSLFQGGYEQYF.